Listed below are T cell receptor beta chains from one sample, sequenced in a study of lymphopenia after photon versus proton radiotherapy. The assay was immunoSEQ multiplex PCR, and TCRdb's table has in-frame clones only and misses some. This sample has 77,000 or so clones, with around 83% found just once. Material: peripheral blood, obtained from a patient treated with proton-based radiotherapy. The receptors here all came from a man aged 60 to 69 with pancreatic cancer. The CDR3 runs from the conserved cysteine through the conserved F or W. A D gene is named only where the DNA matches it firmly. Clone size is given for some rows only: seen once, a few or many times, or a class if the clone is expanded.

CDR3aa,CDR3nt,abundance,d_gene,j_gene,v_gene,len
CASSSSRLAGVGEQYF,TGTGCCAGCAGTTCATCCCGACTAGCGGGAGTGGGTGAGCAGTACTTC,.,TRBD2,TRBJ2-7,TRBV28,16
CSVGAGTGNEKLFF,TGCAGCGTTGGGGCCGGGACAGGGAATGAAAAACTGTTTTTT,.,TRBD1,TRBJ1-4,TRBV29-1,14
CASSLSGTGQETQYF,TGCGCCAGCAGCTTGTCCGGGACAGGGCAAGAGACCCAGTACTTC,.,TRBD1,TRBJ2-5,TRBV5-1,15
CASSAQDRTYEQYF,TGTGCCAGCAGCGCCCAGGACAGGACCTACGAGCAGTACTTC,.,TRBD1,TRBJ2-7,TRBV9,14
CASSLNRGGYTF,TGTGCCAGCAGCCTTAACAGGGGTGGCTACACCTTC,.,TRBD1,TRBJ1-2,TRBV28,12
CAWSAFPTGGPEAFF,TGTGCCTGGAGTGCATTCCCTACAGGGGGCCCTGAAGCTTTCTTT,.,TRBD1,TRBJ1-1,TRBV30,15
CASSYEGRNTEAFF,TGTGCCAGCAGTTACGAGGGGCGGAACACTGAAGCTTTCTTT,.,.,TRBJ1-1,TRBV6-6,14
CASNRQGANYGYTF,TGTGCCAGTAACCGACAGGGGGCTAACTATGGCTACACCTTC,.,TRBD1,TRBJ1-2,TRBV19,14
CASSFGSGSEETQYF,TGTGCCAGCAGCTTTGGCAGCGGGAGTGAGGAGACCCAGTACTTC,.,TRBD2,TRBJ2-5,TRBV7-3,15
CASSQDPGTRNEQFF,TGCGCCAGCAGCCAAGACCCTGGGACACGCAATGAGCAGTTCTTC,few,.,TRBJ2-1,TRBV4-1,15
CASSLWTSDYEQYF,TGCGCCAGCAGCTTGTGGACTAGCGACTACGAGCAGTACTTC,.,TRBD2,TRBJ2-7,TRBV5-1,14
CASKRTGGYNEQFF,TGTGCCAGCAAGAGGACAGGGGGTTACAATGAGCAGTTCTTC,.,TRBD1,TRBJ2-1,TRBV27,14
CASSPRRTASQETQYF,TGTGCCAGCTCACCACGACGGACAGCCTCCCAAGAGACCCAGTACTTC,.,.,TRBJ2-5,TRBV18,16
CASSLGPTGAEAFF,TGTGCCAGCAGCTTAGGTCCGACAGGGGCTGAAGCTTTCTTT,.,TRBD1,TRBJ1-1,TRBV11-2,14
CASSLVGGRNEQFF,TGTGCCAGCAGCTTGGTAGGAGGTAGGAATGAGCAGTTCTTC,.,.,TRBJ2-1,TRBV5-4,14
CASSLNAGVTDTQYF,TGCGCCAGCAGCTTGAACGCAGGGGTAACAGATACGCAGTATTTT,.,.,TRBJ2-3,TRBV5-1,15
CASSLWNGDRGNYGYTF,TGTGCCAGCAGCTTATGGAACGGTGACAGGGGCAACTATGGCTACACCTTC,.,TRBD1,TRBJ1-2,TRBV7-9,17
CASSEAGDDVTQYF,TGTGCCAGCAGTGAGGCAGGGGATGATGTGACCCAGTACTTC,.,.,TRBJ2-5,TRBV9,14
CASSLWGQGNQPQHF,TGTGCCAGCAGTTTATGGGGACAGGGTAATCAGCCCCAGCATTTT,.,TRBD1,TRBJ1-5,TRBV28,15
CASSPAGTYNEQFF,TGTGCCAGCAGCCCGGCCGGGACCTACAATGAGCAGTTCTTC,few,.,TRBJ2-1,TRBV7-8,14
CASSWDRGGREKLFF,TGTGCCAGCAGTTGGGACAGGGGTGGTCGTGAAAAACTGTTTTTT,.,TRBD1,TRBJ1-4,TRBV6-5,15
CASSSLETSGRAIGEQYF,TGTGCCAGCAGCTCTCTCGAGACTAGCGGGAGGGCCATAGGCGAGCAGTACTTC,.,TRBD2,TRBJ2-7,TRBV11-3,18
CASTLSGQGFGYTF,TGTGCCAGCACCCTTTCGGGACAGGGATTTGGCTACACCTTC,.,TRBD1,TRBJ1-2,TRBV28,14
CASSTTGQAFYEQYF,TGTGCCAGCAGCACAACAGGGCAGGCGTTCTACGAGCAGTACTTC,.,.,TRBJ2-7,TRBV7-2,15
CASSPTGTDNSPLHF,TGTGCCAGCAGCCCGACCGGGACAGATAATTCACCCCTCCACTTT,.,TRBD1,TRBJ1-6,TRBV11-1,15
CASSQDPTGRDYGYTF,TGCGCCAGCAGCCAAGACCCGACAGGGAGAGACTATGGCTACACCTTC,.,TRBD1,TRBJ1-2,TRBV4-3,16
CASSLEGAQTQYF,TGTGCCAGCAGCTTGGAAGGGGCACAGACCCAGTACTTC,.,.,TRBJ2-5,TRBV5-4,13
CASSYGGSSYNEQFF,TGTGCCAGCAGTTACGGCGGGAGCTCCTACAATGAGCAGTTCTTC,few,TRBD2,TRBJ2-1,TRBV6-5,15
CASSLAVPAPVDEQFF,TGTGCCAGCAGCTTAGCTGTTCCAGCCCCTGTGGATGAGCAGTTCTTC,.,.,TRBJ2-1,TRBV11-2,16
CAWSFYSWGVGNTIYF,TGTGCCTGGAGTTTTTATTCCTGGGGGGTCGGTAACACCATATATTTT,.,.,TRBJ1-3,TRBV30,16
CASSVIGSGANVLTF,TGTGCCAGCAGTGTAATCGGGTCCGGGGCCAACGTCCTGACTTTC,.,.,TRBJ2-6,TRBV2,15
CASSPTTNQPQHF,TGTGCCAGCAGCCCTACAACGAATCAGCCCCAGCATTTT,.,.,TRBJ1-5,TRBV28,13
CASSVWEGSYEQYF,TGTGCCAGCTCAGTGTGGGAGGGCTCCTACGAGCAGTACTTC,.,TRBD2,TRBJ2-7,TRBV28,14
CASSLAQNQGVNSYEQFF,TGCGCCAGCAGCTTGGCCCAAAATCAGGGGGTTAACTCTTATGAGCAGTTCTTC,few,TRBD1,TRBJ2-1,TRBV5-1,18
CASSSGMNTEAFF,TGTGCCAGCTCATCGGGTATGAACACTGAAGCTTTCTTT,few,.,TRBJ1-1,TRBV18,13
CASKRREGPDYGYTF,TGCGCCAGCAAAAGGAGGGAAGGACCTGACTATGGCTACACCTTC,many,.,TRBJ1-2,TRBV5-1,15
CASSPNIEQYF,TGTGCCAGCTCACCTAATATCGAGCAGTACTTC,few,.,TRBJ2-7,TRBV18,11
CASSERFQGSSYNEQFF,TGTGCCAGCAGTGAAAGATTTCAGGGAAGCTCCTACAATGAGCAGTTCTTC,.,.,TRBJ2-1,TRBV2,17
CATSRLGTGSYEQYF,TGTGCCACCAGCAGACTCGGGACAGGATCCTACGAGCAGTACTTC,.,TRBD1,TRBJ2-7,TRBV15,15
CASKGQRDTEAFF,TGCGCCAGCAAGGGGCAGCGGGACACTGAAGCTTTCTTT,.,.,TRBJ1-1,TRBV5-1,13
CASSLYVVGTQYF,TGTGCCAGCAGTTTATACGTAGTAGGGACCCAGTACTTC,.,.,TRBJ2-5,TRBV28,13
CASSHSLGGNYEQYF,TGCGCCAGCAGCCATTCACTCGGTGGGAACTACGAGCAGTACTTC,.,.,TRBJ2-7,TRBV4-1,15
CASSREGGLSREQYF,TGTGCCAGCAGCCGCGAGGGGGGCCTCTCCCGCGAGCAGTACTTC,.,.,TRBJ2-7,TRBV11-3,15
CASSIQGSGSYEQYF,TGTGCCAGTAGTATTCAGGGGAGCGGGAGCTACGAGCAGTACTTC,.,TRBD2,TRBJ2-7,TRBV19,15
CASSSPRERTDTQYF,TGTGCCAGCAGCTCCCCGCGGGAGCGCACAGATACGCAGTATTTT,few,TRBD2,TRBJ2-3,TRBV5-4,15
CASSAFTDTQYF,TGTGCCAGCAGTGCCTTCACAGATACGCAGTATTTT,.,.,TRBJ2-3,TRBV2,12
CATSRDNSNSPLHF,TGTGCCACCAGCAGAGATAACAGCAATTCACCCCTCCACTTT,.,.,TRBJ1-6,TRBV15,14
CASSERGGSGANVLTF,TGTGCCAGCAGTGAAAGGGGGGGCTCTGGGGCCAACGTCCTGACTTTC,.,.,TRBJ2-6,TRBV25-1,16
CASSTNRANEKLFF,TGTGCCAGCAGTACGAACAGGGCTAATGAAAAACTGTTTTTT,.,.,TRBJ1-4,TRBV27,14
CASSQDRILGGEQYF,TGCGCCAGCAGCCAAGATCGGATACTAGGGGGCGAGCAGTACTTC,.,.,TRBJ2-7,TRBV4-1,15
CASSTTGNTGELFF,TGTGCCAGCAGCACGACTGGGAACACCGGGGAGCTGTTTTTT,.,.,TRBJ2-2,TRBV9,14
CASFMGGQLSSYNEQFF,TGTGCCAGTTTTATGGGGGGACAATTGAGCTCCTACAATGAGCAGTTCTTC,.,.,TRBJ2-1,TRBV27,17
CASSLVRQGVFGTQYF,TGTGCCAGCAGCTTAGTGCGACAGGGGGTGTTCGGGACCCAGTACTTC,.,TRBD1,TRBJ2-5,TRBV7-9,16
CASSFGQGANEQFF,TGCGCCAGCAGCTTTGGCCAGGGGGCTAATGAGCAGTTCTTC,.,TRBD1,TRBJ2-1,TRBV5-1,14
CASSLELRATLSSEQFF,TGTGCCAGCAGCTTAGAACTCCGGGCAACCCTGAGCAGTGAGCAGTTCTTC,.,.,TRBJ2-1,TRBV11-3,17
CSASAGSEQYF,TGCAGTGCTAGTGCAGGGTCCGAGCAGTACTTC,.,.,TRBJ2-7,TRBV20-1,11
CASSDLGQGVQPQHF,TGTGCCAGCAGTGACTTGGGACAGGGTGTTCAGCCCCAGCATTTT,.,TRBD1,TRBJ1-5,TRBV2,15
CASRSGGSGANVLTF,TGTGCCAGCAGGTCGGGTGGGTCTGGGGCCAACGTCCTGACTTTC,.,.,TRBJ2-6,TRBV6-5,15